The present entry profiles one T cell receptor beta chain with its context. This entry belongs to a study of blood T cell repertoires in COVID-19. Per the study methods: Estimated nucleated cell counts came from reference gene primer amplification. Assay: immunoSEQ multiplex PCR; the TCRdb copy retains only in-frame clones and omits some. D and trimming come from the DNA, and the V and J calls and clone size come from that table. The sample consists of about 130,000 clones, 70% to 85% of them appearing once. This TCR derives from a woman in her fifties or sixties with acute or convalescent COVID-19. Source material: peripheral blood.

CDR3 nucleotides: TGCGCCAGCAGCCAAGAGTTGCAGGGGGTCAATCAGCCCCAGCATTTT. This gives the protein CASSQELQGVNQPQHF. The gene calls are TRBV4-1 and TRBJ1-5; 7 nucleotides line up with TRBD1. V shed 0 bases, J shed 3 bases, and the junction held 5 bases outside the gene matches. In germline, CDR1 is MGHRA, CDR2 YSYEKL. The CDR3 runs 16 residues.